This TCR beta chain stems from a study of T cell changes during pregnancy in multiple sclerosis (dated by TCRdb to about 2019). Background on the whole study: In women with multiple sclerosis, the researchers looked at how the T cell repertoire shifted as pregnancy progressed.

As regards this clone: Its antigen remains unidentified. Base qualities are not at hand, and no much larger clone is one base apart.

Receptors were amplified or captured by the immunoSEQ multiplex PCR assay. TCRdb mirrors the immuneACCESS table, restricted to in-frame sequences. Some clones are absent from its copies; in checked studies, under half trace to an unresolved V gene, and the reason for the others is unknown. The sample contains around 97,000 clones, roughly 92% of them found a single time. More than 0.85% of the sample is held by the ten biggest clonotypes. Including the terminal cysteine and phenylalanine, the CDR3 comprises 16 residues. The sequence is cut down to CDR3 DNA, 48 bases in frame from base 1. Compared with germline, V lacks 5 bases and J lacks 7 bases; bases without a gene match: 10. The germline V gene provides CDR1 SQVTM and CDR2 ANQGSEA.

Sequencing was performed on peripheral blood, taken after pregnancy. This clonotype was sampled from a female donor with multiple sclerosis, enrolled in a pregnancy study. Recombination joined TRBV29-1 with TRBJ2-1, with 14 middle bases fitting TRBD2. The CDR3 region has the sequence CSVLTRTSGRLNEQFF. The bases read TGCAGCGTTTTAACCCGGACTAGCGGGAGGCTAAATGAGCAGTTCTTC.